What follows are 12 T cell receptor beta chains derived from one specimen sequenced in a study of T cell responses to AZD1222 COVID-19 vaccine. Sequenced by immunoSEQ multiplex PCR; TCRdb stores in-frame clones only, minus some. Here the sample spans roughly 100,000 clones, roughly 90% being singletons. The material was peripheral blood, obtained 28 days after the second AZD1222 dose. These receptors all stem from an adult who received the AZD1222 COVID-19 vaccine.

The chain links TRBV5-1 to TRBJ1-6, with 9 bases matching TRBD1. The germline CDR1 and CDR2 sequences are SGHRS and YFSETQ. The CDR3 sequence is 15 residues long. J gave up 7 bases and V 4 bases, and 6 bases lay outside the gene matches. The CDR3 DNA follows: TGCGCCAGCAGCCCTAGACAGGGGGTGAATTCACCCCTCCACTTT. Translation: CASSPRQGVNSPLHF.

This chain joins TRBV7-3 and TRBJ2-3; D is perhaps TRBD2 (7 bases). This CDR3 region has 14 residues. Per the germline V gene, CDR1 is SGHTA and CDR2 is FQGTGA. Trimming pared 7 bases from V and 1 base from J, leaving 12 bases between. CDR3 DNA: TGTGCCAGCAATCAAGGGGGGGGCACAGATACGCAGTATTTT. Amino acids: CASNQGGGTDTQYF.

This chain connects TRBV19 to TRBJ1-2; D gene uncertain. V lost 5 bases to trimming and J lost 13 bases, with 20 bases between them. Germline CDR1 reads LNHDA; CDR2 reads SQIVND (reference sequence). The CDR3 covers 13 residues. The CDR3 DNA reads TGTGCCAGTAGTGATCCCCCCGGCAAGGATTCCACCTTC. Translating it yields CASSDPPGKDSTF.

This chain joins TRBV19 and TRBJ1-4; D is ambiguous. CDR1 and CDR2 (germline): LNHDA, SQIVND (reference sequence). There are 14 residues in the CDR3. V was trimmed by 7 bases and J by 4 bases, leaving 13 bases between them. The CDR3 bases are TGTGCCAGTAAAATGGGGAGAAATAATGAAAAACTGTTTTTT. Translation gives CASKMGRNNEKLFF.

The chain recombines TRBV19 with TRBJ2-2; 7 bases line up with TRBD1. The CDR3 length is 14 residues. After removal of 3 bases from V and 7 bases from J, the junction contained 5 bases not matched to a gene. Germline-derived CDR1 and CDR2 are LNHDA and SQIVND (reference sequence). The CDR3 here is CASSITGAGGELFF. The DNA for the CDR3 is TGTGCCAGTAGTATTACAGGGGCCGGCGGGGAGCTGTTTTTT.

The V call is TRBV28, the J call TRBJ1-2; no firm D call. The germline CDR1 and CDR2 sequences are MDHEN and SYDVKM. The ends were cut back, 6 bases at V and 6 bases at J, with 14 bases in the middle. This CDR3 contains 13 residues. In DNA, the CDR3 is TGTGCCAGCAGCCCTAGGTGGGTGCATGGCTACACCTTC. Residues: CASSPRWVHGYTF.

V gene TRBV28 combines with J gene TRBJ1-1; 8 bases align to TRBD1. J was trimmed by 1 base and V by 4 bases; bases with no gene match: 14. The CDR3 runs to 18 residues. CDR1 is MDHEN, CDR2 SYDVKM, per germline. This chain's CDR3 is CASSSDPPGGQGNTEAFF. CDR3 bases: TGTGCCAGCAGTTCAGACCCACCGGGCGGACAGGGGAACACTGAAGCTTTCTTT.

The genes are TRBV11-3 and TRBJ2-1, with TRBD2 matching over 12 bases. The V segment lost 2 bases and the J segment 9 bases; nucleotides outside the gene matches: 8. There are 16 residues in the CDR3. Germline-derived CDR1 and CDR2 are SGHNT and YENEEA. The CDR3 sequence: CASSLLRTSGVSEQFF. The CDR3 DNA is TGTGCCAGCAGCTTACTTCGGACTAGCGGGGTCTCTGAGCAGTTCTTC.

The chain is built from TRBV15 and TRBJ2-1, with D maybe TRBD2 (6 bases). This CDR3 has 15 residues. Germline CDR1 LNHNV, CDR2 YYDKDF (reference sequence). Trimming removed 0 bases at V and 9 bases at J, with 15 bases between. CDR3 bases: TGTGCCACCAGCAGAGAACTAGCTGGGGTATCTGAGCAGTTCTTC. Amino acid sequence: CATSRELAGVSEQFF.

This chain uses TRBV5-1 with TRBJ2-2; D is uncertain. Deletions cut 3 bases from V and 4 bases from J, with 10 bases between. This CDR3 contains 14 residues. Germline loops: CDR1 SGHRS, CDR2 YFSETQ. CDR3 coding DNA: TGCGCCAGCAGCTACCCCACGCCCACCGGGGAGCTGTTTTTT. Its protein is CASSYPTPTGELFF.

This chain links TRBV6-5 with TRBJ2-1, with D unresolved. Trimming shortened V by 8 bases and J by 4 bases, and 15 bases separated the two germline ends. The CDR3 length is 14 residues. Per the germline V gene, CDR1 is MNHEY and CDR2 is SVGAGI. The CDR3 here is CASCPQILYNEQFF. CDR3 nucleotide sequence: TGTGCCAGCTGTCCCCAGATTCTATACAATGAGCAGTTCTTC.

The chain carries TRBV29-1 and TRBJ1-5; D uncertain. Looked up from germline, CDR1 is SQVTM and CDR2 is ANQGSEA. This CDR3 contains 12 residues. Trimming took 4 bases from V and 5 from J, leaving 9 bases between them. The CDR3 DNA is TGCAGCGTTGGCCAGGACTATCAGCCCCAGCATTTT. It encodes CSVGQDYQPQHF.